This T cell receptor beta chain comes out of a study of CD8+CD57+ T cells in acquired aplastic anemia. Study-level background: Sorted CD4+ plus CD8+ cells gave DNA averaging approximately 3.2 ug.

Unmatched junction bases numbered 3, after V lost 3 bases and J lost 0 bases. The CDR3 contains 16 residues. The V gene's germline CDR1 is LNHDA and CDR2 SQIVND (reference sequence). Profiling of TCR beta VDJ combinations and CDR3 sequences used genomic DNA as template. One entry per CDR3 protein results from TCRdb running MiXCR on the reads. Here the sample spans 120,000 or so distinct CDR3 sequences, almost 40% being singletons. Whoever was chosen for sequencing had shown CD8+CD57+ cell expansion by flow cytometry. Ten or more counts support this clonotype. Sequencing was performed on sorted CD4+, CD8+, or CD8+CD57+ T cells (not recorded which) from PBMCs. This sequence joins TRBV19 and TRBJ2-3, with 10 bases lining up with TRBD2. The source is a human donor with aplastic anemia. The CDR3 nucleotides are TGTGCCAGTAGTATCCGGACTAGCGGTAGCACAGATACGCAGTATTTT. Amino acid sequence: CASSIRTSGSTDTQYF.